A selection of T cell receptor beta chains follows, all from one sample in a study of blood T cells in healthy people across ages. A single record per CDR3 protein comes from TCRdb applying MiXCR to the 5' RACE reads. The sample contains hundreds of thousands of distinct CDR3 sequences, 20% to 30% of which appear only once. These data are also associated with another study on T cells of mothers and their children.

The sequenced sample consisted of blood. Receptors originate from a boy younger than 18 in good health. The CDR3 runs from the conserved cysteine through the conserved F or W. The D gene is left open where the match is weak. For some rows the clone size is stated as once, few or many, or as a class when expanded; others skip it.

TRBD1 TRBJ1-5 TRBV19 few TGTGCCAGTAGTCCCTCGGACAGGGGGCGAGGCTTTAGCAATCAGCCCCAGCATTTT CASSPSDRGRGFSNQPQHF
TRBD2 TRBJ2-1 TRBV5-5 - TGTGCCAGCAGCCGGACTAGCGGGAGCGTTAGCTCCTACAATGAGCAGTTCTTC CASSRTSGSVSSYNEQFF
TRBD2 TRBJ2-1 TRBV7-3 many TGTGCCAGCAGCAGGACTAGCGGCAACAATGAGCAGTTCTTC CASSRTSGNNEQFF
- TRBJ2-5 TRBV3-1 - TGTGCCAGCAGCGGGTCGACAGGCCAAACGGAGACCCAGTACTTC CASSGSTGQTETQYF
- TRBJ2-1 TRBV6-1 - TGTGCCAGCAGTCTGGGGACCAACCCCTACAATGAGCAGTTCTTC CASSLGTNPYNEQFF
- TRBJ2-7 TRBV7-9 few TGTGCCAGCAGCTTAAGTCGTGCCTCAGCGAGTGAGCAGTACTTC CASSLSRASASEQYF
TRBD1 TRBJ2-1 TRBV12-3/TRBV12-4 few TGTGCCAGCAGTTTTCCAGGGACAGGGATCTGGAATGAGCAGTTCTTC CASSFPGTGIWNEQFF
TRBD2 TRBJ2-7 TRBV12-3/TRBV12-4 few TGTGCCAGCAGTATCAGCGGGAGGCACGAGCAGTACTTC CASSISGRHEQYF
TRBD2 TRBJ2-1 TRBV20-1 - TGCAGTGCTAGAGAGCTAGCGGGGGCCAACACTCCCCTACTGAAGCAGTTCTTC CSARELAGANTPLLKQFF
TRBD1 TRBJ2-1 TRBV4-1 few TGCGCCAGCAGCCAATTGACAGGGGGTGCCTACAATGAGCAGTTCTTC CASSQLTGGAYNEQFF
- TRBJ2-5 TRBV9 few TGTGCCAGCAGCGCAACGGTCGGAAGTCCCCAAGAGACCCAGTACTTC CASSATVGSPQETQYF
TRBD2 TRBJ2-7 TRBV13 - TGTGCCAGCAGCTTCGCGCCGTCTAGCGGGAGCTACGAGCAGTACTTC CASSFAPSSGSYEQYF
TRBD2 TRBJ2-5 TRBV12-3/TRBV12-4 few TGTGCCAGCAGGCAAGATGCCAGCGGGAGGTGGGGAGAGACCCAGTACTTC CASRQDASGRWGETQYF
TRBD1 TRBJ2-3 TRBV7-9 few TGTGCCAGCAGCCCCCGGACAGGTCTTGGTGCAGATACGCAGTATTTT CASSPRTGLGADTQYF
- TRBJ2-2 TRBV5-1 - TGCGCCAGCAGCTTGGGGGATCAAAGGTCCACCGGGGAGCTGTTTTTT CASSLGDQRSTGELFF